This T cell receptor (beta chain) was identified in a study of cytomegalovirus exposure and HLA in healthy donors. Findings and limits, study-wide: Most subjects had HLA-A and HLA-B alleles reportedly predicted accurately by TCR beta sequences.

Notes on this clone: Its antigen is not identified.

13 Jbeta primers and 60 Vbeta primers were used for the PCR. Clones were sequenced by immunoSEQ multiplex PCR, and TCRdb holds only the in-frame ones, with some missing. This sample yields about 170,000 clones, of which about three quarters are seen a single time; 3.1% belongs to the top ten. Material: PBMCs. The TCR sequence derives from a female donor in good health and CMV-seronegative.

The CDR3 spells CASSVPGVTEAFF. The CDR3 DNA follows: TGTGCCAGCAGCGTCCCCGGGGTTACCGAAGCTTTCTTT. This chain joins TRBV9 and TRBJ1-1, with D unresolved. The CDR3 runs 13 residues. The V gene's germline CDR1 is SGDLS and CDR2 YYNGEE. Between the trimmed V and J ends, which lost 2 bases and 8 bases, there was a span of 13 bases. Drawing the rest from reference TRBV9 and TRBJ1-1, the complete variable domain is DSGVTQTPKHLITATGQRVTLRCSPRSGDLSVYWYQQSLDQGLQFLIQYYNGEERAKGNILERFSAQQFPDLHSELNLSSLELGDSALYFCASSVPGVTEAFFGQGTRLTVV.